This TCR beta chain was identified in a study of blood T cell repertoires in COVID-19 (TCRdb year 2020). With regard to the full study: The collaborator samples originated in the United States, Italy and Spain and spanned the acute and convalescent phases of COVID-19. The material from the prospective study consisted of cDNA or gDNA derived from T cells, B-cell-depleted T cells, or PBMCs. Deeply sampled blood TCRbeta repertoires from subjects exposed to, actively infected with, or recovered from COVID-19 were included in the dataset. The repertoires were released in a freely available public database meant as a resource for research on the immune response to SARS-CoV-2. The samples were drawn from the first 160 participants of the ongoing ImmuneRACE study and from 1,254 subjects provided by 6 global collaborators. Sample metadata almost always included a de-identified subject ID, COVID-19 status, age in years and sex. Where available, HLA class I and class II types were obtained from metadata supplied by the sample provider rather than from assay-based typing. Here is what the overall study found, with its caveats: The amount of clinical and demographic metadata varied by source and participant and was provided uncurated.

V and J lose 4 bases and 8 bases, and a span of 24 bases separates them. CDR3 length: 16 amino acids, cysteine to phenylalanine. Just CDR3 DNA is preserved here, 48 bases in frame from base 1. The germline V gene (reference sequence) supplies CDR1 SGHKS and CDR2 YYEKEE. This clone was seen a few times. The antigen it recognizes is unknown. It has no much larger one-base neighbor in the sample; base qualities were not kept. The immunoSEQ Assay, a bias-controlled multiplex PCR, was used to amplify TCRbeta CDR3 regions from genomic DNA. Per the original workflow: The number of nucleated cells in each sample was estimated from the amplification of reference gene primers within the assay. To quantify the absolute abundance of each unique TCRbeta CDR3 rearrangement, sequence reads were collapsed and filtered. For each sample, productive Simpson clonality was calculated by taking the square root of Simpson's diversity index across productive rearrangements. TCRdb took this table from immuneACCESS and kept in-frame rearrangements with V and J called. Such tables lack part of the clones; where checked against another copy, unresolved V genes explain under half of the gap, and the rest is unexplained. The DNA was the basis for D and trimming; V, J and clone size are from that table. Across this sample there are nearly 100,000 clones, with 70% to 85% seen only once. Around a sixth of the sample goes to the ten largest clones.

Each collaborating institution followed its own protocols to collect whole blood in K2EDTA tubes. For TCRbeta analysis, collaborators shipped samples as frozen whole blood, isolated PBMCs, or DNA extracted from either of those sample types. This TCR was recovered from a woman aged 55-69 years with acute or convalescent COVID-19. The chain couples TRBV5-5 to TRBJ1-2, with TRBD1 tentatively as D gene (5 bases match). The sample consisted of peripheral blood. The nucleotides read TGTGCCAGCAGCCCTCTCGCAACCAGGGTATCACGGGGCTACACCTTC. It is translated as CASSPLATRVSRGYTF.